This TCR beta chain was retrieved from a study of CD8 T cells in Susac syndrome. High-throughput TCR beta sequencing covered peripheral CD8+ and CD4+ T cells. FACS was used to enrich TEMRA cells, whereas the CD8+ and CD4+ T cells were obtained by negative isolation. Trimming left V 3 bases short and J 5 bases short, with 11 bases between. Per the germline V gene, CDR1 is LNHDA and CDR2 is SQIVND (reference sequence). The CDR3 extends over 15 amino acids. Regarding the study as a whole: As the study acknowledged, the number of individuals in its TCR sequencing and HLA analysis was relatively small.

Of note for this clonotype: Its specificity is unknown.

RNA amounts of roughly 0.5 to 1 ug underwent reverse transcription with random hexamers. By means of immunoSEQ multiplex PCR, TCR beta CDR3 spanning 54 Vbeta and 13 Jbeta underwent amplification. TCRdb processed the immunoSEQ multiplex PCR reads anew with MiXCR; each CDR3 protein has one entry. The sample shows 200,000 to 250,000 distinct CDR3 sequences, about 93% of them seen only once. The sequenced sample was CD4+ T cells from PBMCs. The J gene is TRBJ1-6, the V gene TRBV19; D gene ambiguous. This TCR came from a human donor with multiple sclerosis. This chain's CDR3 is CASSMQDGDNSPLHF. CDR3 coding DNA: TGTGCCAGTAGTATGCAGGACGGGGATAATTCACCCCTCCACTTT.